A single sample is the source of the 25 T cell receptor beta chains below, sequenced in a study of T cells after yellow fever vaccination. TCRdb redid the calling of the 5' RACE reads with MiXCR, one entry per CDR3 protein. The profile shows 150,000 to 200,000 distinct CDR3 sequences, about 7% of them singletons. The specimen was CD4+ T cells sorted from PBMCs, collected more than 4 days after the first yellow fever vaccination. All receptors derive from a man aged 18 to 30 who received the YFV17D yellow fever vaccine.

This clonotype was seen ten or more times. The chain joins TRBV7-2 to TRBJ2-7, with D possibly TRBD2 on 6 matching bases. The CDR3 loop spans 13 amino acids. The V gene's germline CDR1 is SGHTA and CDR2 FQGNSA. V lost 5 bases to trimming and J lost 4 bases, with 12 bases between them. The CDR3 coding sequence is TGTGCCAGCAGCACGTCTGCGGGATACGAGCAGTACTTC. This translates into CASSTSAGYEQYF.

This clonotype was seen more than once but under ten times. The V and J genes are TRBV12-3 or TRBV12-4 and TRBJ1-5, with TRBD1 identical over 7 bases. The CDR3 runs 13 residues. V lost 8 bases and J lost 4; bases outside the gene matches: 5. This CDR3 reads CASQGQTNQPQHF. CDR3 DNA sequence: TGTGCCAGCCAGGGACAGACAAATCAGCCCCAGCATTTT.

This clonotype was seen at least ten times. This chain joins TRBV12-3 or TRBV12-4 and TRBJ1-3; D is perhaps TRBD1 (6 bases). There are 16 residues in the CDR3. Trimming took off 6 bases at V and 0 bases at J, with 15 bases between the two ends. The CDR3 here is CASRAGTRYSGNTIYF. The CDR3 DNA sequence: TGTGCCAGCAGAGCCGGGACAAGATACTCTGGAAACACCATATATTTT.

In its sample, this clonotype was seen a few times. The CDR3 DNA is TGTGCCAGCAGTCCTGGATCTCTCCTTCAAGAGACCCAGTACTTC. The encoded protein is CASSPGSLLQETQYF. The genes are TRBV6-2 or TRBV6-3 and TRBJ2-5; D unclear. V was trimmed by 5 bases and J by 2 bases, leaving 15 bases between them. This CDR3 is 15 amino acids long. The V gene's germline CDR1 is MNHEY and CDR2 SVGEGT.

The table lists this clonotype with many counts. V usage is TRBV19 and J usage is TRBJ2-7; 9 bases agree with TRBD1. Per the germline V gene, CDR1 is LNHDA and CDR2 is SQIVND (reference sequence). Germline trimming cut 1 base from V and 0 bases from J; bases unmatched to any gene: 4. CDR3 length: 16 amino acids. The CDR3 DNA reads TGTGCCAGTAGTATAGCCGGGACAGGGCCCTCCTACGAGCAGTACTTC. Residues: CASSIAGTGPSYEQYF.

This clonotype was recorded at least ten times. This chain's CDR3 is CASSYYYQPTGTGRHGELFF. In DNA form, the CDR3 reads TGTGCCAGCAGTTACTACTACCAACCTACCGGGACAGGGAGGCACGGGGAGCTGTTTTTT. The chain links TRBV6-2 or TRBV6-3 to TRBJ2-2, with 9 bases identical to TRBD1. This CDR3 has 20 residues. Losses at the gene ends were 1 base for V and 7 bases for J; bases not matched to a gene: 19. The germline V gene has CDR1 MNHEY and CDR2 SVGEGT.

V is TRBV11-2 and J is TRBJ1-1; D unclear. The CDR3 contains 14 residues. Between the trimmed V and J ends, which lost 2 bases and 4 bases, there was a span of 11 bases. The V gene's germline CDR1 is SGHAT and CDR2 FQNNGV. Here the CDR3 DNA reads TGTGCCAGCAGCTTAAGACGAAGGCCCACTGAAGCTTTCTTT. Protein sequence: CASSLRRRPTEAFF.

The genes are TRBV20-1 and TRBJ2-2; D not certain. Germline CDR1 is DFQATT and CDR2 is SNEGSKA (reference sequence). The CDR3 totals 13 residues. V was clipped by 5 bases and J by 2 bases, with 9 bases between them. The CDR3 spells CSAARENTGELFF. The CDR3 bases are TGCAGTGCTGCCAGAGAAAACACCGGGGAGCTGTTTTTT.

This clonotype was recorded at least ten times. This chain links TRBV18 with TRBJ1-5; D may be TRBD1 (6 bases). The CDR3 extends over 16 amino acids. Trimming stripped 3 bases from V and 1 base from J, with 13 bases between. Germline values: CDR1 KGHSH, CDR2 LQKENI. CDR3 nucleotides: TGTGCCAGCTCACCCGGGGGGGGCGTAAGCAATCAGCCCCAGCATTTT. Its protein product is CASSPGGGVSNQPQHF.

This clonotype was detected a few times. This rearrangement joins TRBV4-1 to TRBJ1-3; tentative D call: TRBD1 (5 bases). The CDR3 totals 16 residues. Germline V gives CDR1 MGHRA, CDR2 YSYEKL. V was cut by 4 bases and J by 4 bases, with 17 bases left in between. CDR3 region: CASSRETRALGNTIYF. Here the CDR3 DNA reads TGCGCCAGCAGCCGAGAAACCAGGGCCCTCGGAAACACCATATATTTT.

A word on this clonotype: One junction end does not reproduce the germline sequence, and a read error may be involved. The chain recombines TRBV5-1 with TRBJ2-2; D is tentatively TRBD1 or TRBD2 (5 bases each). CDR1 is SGHRS and CDR2 is YFSETQ in the germline V gene. The CDR3 has 13 amino acids. CDR3 loop: CASKRDETGEMFF. The CDR3 DNA reads TGCGCCAGCAAGAGGGACGAAACCGGGGAGATGTTTTTT.

V usage is TRBV5-6 and J usage is TRBJ2-2; D possibly corresponds to TRBD1 (5 bases). This CDR3 contains 16 residues. CDR1 and CDR2 from the germline V gene are SGHDT and YYEEEE. Trimming pared 1 base from V and 4 bases from J, leaving 14 bases between. The DNA for the CDR3 is TGTGCCAGCAGCTTGCTCACCAGGGAAGGCACCGGGGAGCTGTTTTTT. This gives the protein CASSLLTREGTGELFF.

The chain carries TRBV7-2 and TRBJ2-1; perhaps D is TRBD1 or TRBD2 (5 bases each). Germline CDR1 reads SGHTA; CDR2 reads FQGNSA. The CDR3 sequence is 12 residues long. V lost 5 bases to trimming and J lost 13 bases, with 15 bases between them. The CDR3 DNA sequence: TGTGCCAGCAGCGCTAGTGGGACCTCACAGTTCTTC. Translating it yields CASSASGTSQFF.

This clonotype was seen many times. CDR3 protein: CASSWGDQNTEAFF. DNA of the CDR3: TGTGCCAGCTCCTGGGGGGACCAGAACACTGAAGCTTTCTTT. The V and J genes are TRBV27 and TRBJ1-1; D is perhaps TRBD1 (5 bases). The CDR3 is made up of 14 amino acids. Germline V CDR1 and CDR2: MNHEY, SMNVEV (reference sequence). V shed 8 bases and J shed 1 base, with 14 bases lying between them.

The V and J genes are TRBV6-5 and TRBJ1-1, with D maybe TRBD1 (6 bases). The CDR3 runs 14 residues. The germline V gene has CDR1 MNHEY and CDR2 SVGAGI. The germline V and J ends were trimmed by 4 bases and 6 bases, with 15 bases remaining between them. This CDR3 reads CASSLYRADPEAFF. Here the CDR3 DNA reads TGTGCCAGCAGTTTATACAGGGCTGACCCTGAAGCTTTCTTT.

This clonotype has ten or more counts. The chain combines TRBV9 with TRBJ2-5; D may correspond to TRBD1 or TRBD2 (5 bases each). This CDR3 is built from 13 residues. Germline values: CDR1 SGDLS, CDR2 YYNGEE. V dropped 3 bases and J dropped 5 bases, with 11 bases sitting between them. This chain's CDR3 is CASSAGTYETQYF. The DNA of the CDR3 is TGTGCCAGCAGCGCCGGGACCTACGAGACCCAGTACTTC.

The table lists this clonotype with many counts. The chain couples TRBV6-2 or TRBV6-3 to TRBJ1-1; TRBD1 matches 7 bases. This CDR3 has 14 residues. Germline CDR1 is MNHEY and CDR2 is SVGEGT. Germline trimming cut 0 bases from V and 3 bases from J; bases unmatched to any gene: 1. In DNA, the CDR3 is TGTGCCAGCAGTTACTCGACAGGGTACACTGAAGCTTTCTTT. This encodes CASSYSTGYTEAFF.

J is TRBJ1-1 and V is TRBV5-4; D call uncertain. From germline, CDR1 is SGHNT and CDR2 YYREEE (reference sequence). The CDR3 extends over 16 amino acids. V lost 0 bases, J lost 0 bases, and 12 bases lay in between. The CDR3 region is CASSLDLGRLNTEAFF. In DNA form, the CDR3 reads TGTGCCAGCAGCTTGGACTTGGGCAGGTTGAACACTGAAGCTTTCTTT.

This clonotype was seen ten or more times. J is TRBJ2-5 and V is TRBV4-2, with D tentatively TRBD2 (6 bases). The CDR3 contains 15 residues. Germline loops: CDR1 LGHNA, CDR2 YNFKEQ. Trimming pared 4 bases from V and 1 base from J, leaving 13 bases between. The CDR3 DNA is TGTGCCAGCAGCCTTCGGGGCGGGACCCAAGAGACCCAGTACTTC. It translates to CASSLRGGTQETQYF.

This clonotype was counted between two and nine times. The J gene is TRBJ1-6, the V gene TRBV21-1; the D call of TRBD1 is as the table states it, not checked on the DNA. TRBV21-1 is a documented pseudogene. This CDR3 is 15 amino acids long. The CDR3 spells CASSRAGVANSPLHF. Here the CDR3 DNA reads TGTGCCAGCAGCCGCGCAGGGGTGGCGAATTCACCCCTCCACTTT.

There are many counts of this clonotype. The J gene is TRBJ1-1, the V gene TRBV30; possible D gene TRBD1, 5 bases. The CDR3 spans 15 residues. Germline values: CDR1 GTSNPN, CDR2 SVGIG (reference sequence). The germline V and J ends were trimmed by 2 bases and 5 bases, with 18 bases remaining between them. This CDR3 reads CAWSLQGEAQTEAFF. The CDR3 bases are TGTGCCTGGAGTCTTCAGGGCGAAGCGCAGACTGAAGCTTTCTTT.

This clonotype was observed at least ten times. The chain couples TRBV5-1 to TRBJ2-6; no clear D gene. This CDR3 region has 16 residues. Trimming removed 4 bases at V and 5 bases at J, with 16 bases between. The germline gives CDR1 SGHRS, CDR2 YFSETQ. CDR3 sequence reads: CASSPQKRPRANVLTF. Written as DNA, the CDR3 is TGCGCCAGCAGCCCCCAAAAACGCCCTCGGGCCAACGTCCTGACTTTC. Based on the CDR3 plus reference TRBV5-1 and TRBJ2-6, the full variable domain is KAGVTQTPRYLIKTRGQQVTLSCSPISGHRSVSWYQQTPGQGLQFLFEYFSETQRNKGNFPGRFSGRQFSNSRSEMNVSTLELGDSALYLCASSPQKRPRANVLTFGAGSRLTVL.

V is TRBV9 and J is TRBJ1-1; TRBD1 is a possible D gene (6 bases). CDR1 and CDR2 from the germline V gene are SGDLS and YYNGEE. This CDR3 has 17 amino acids. V lost 3 bases to trimming and J lost 1 base, with 19 bases between them. The CDR3 is CASSGVETGSPNTEAFF. The DNA of the CDR3 is TGTGCCAGCAGCGGGGTGGAAACAGGGTCCCCGAACACTGAAGCTTTCTTT.

This clonotype was picked up many times. CDR3: CANHVITAIENTIYF. CDR3 in DNA: TGTGCCAACCACGTTATAACAGCAATCGAAAACACCATATATTTT. This rearrangement joins TRBV12-3 or TRBV12-4 to TRBJ1-3; D remains unclear. Deletions cut 10 bases from V and 6 bases from J, with 22 bases between. This CDR3 has 15 amino acids.

This clonotype showed up many times. The CDR3 reads CASSVTSGAEKLFF. The CDR3 DNA reads as TGTGCCAGCAGCGTTACTAGCGGGGCGGAGAAGCTGTTTTTT. V gene TRBV9 combines with J gene TRBJ2-2, with TRBD2 identical over 10 bases. With 2 bases clipped from V and 12 bases from J, the junction kept 7 bases outside the gene matches. This CDR3 has 14 amino acids. The germline V gene has CDR1 SGDLS and CDR2 YYNGEE. Combining the CDR3 with reference TRBV9 and TRBJ2-2 gives the whole variable domain DSGVTQTPKHLITATGQRVTLRCSPRSGDLSVYWYQQSLDQGLQFLIQYYNGEERAKGNILERFSAQQFPDLHSELNLSSLELGDSALYFCASSVTSGAEKLFFGEGSRLTVL.